This is a list of T cell receptor beta chains from one sample in a study of T-cell reconstitution after alpha-beta-depleted transplantation in children. Using its own MiXCR run on the PCR reads, TCRdb lists one record per CDR3 protein. The data show 500,000 to 600,000 distinct CDR3 sequences, with over 25% seen just once and around 2.4% held by the top ten. The source material was PBMCs from the stem cell graft donor, sampled from the stem cell graft. These receptors all stem from a human donor who donated a stem cell graft to a child with aplastic anemia. Both conserved end residues are part of each CDR3. D genes are given only for firm matches. Only some rows state a clone size, as once, few, many or a class for expanded clones.

V gene,clone size,D gene,J gene,CDR3 length,CDR3 protein,CDR3 DNA
TRBV4-1,-,TRBD1,TRBJ1-1,16,CASSQDWGQKNTEAFF,TGCGCCAGCAGCCAAGATTGGGGACAGAAGAACACTGAAGCTTTCTTT
TRBV19,-,-,TRBJ1-3,15,CASSSHAASGNTIYF,TGTGCCAGTAGTAGTCATGCGGCCTCTGGAAACACCATATATTTT
TRBV9,-,-,TRBJ1-1,12,CASSVGTAEAFF,TGTGCCAGCAGCGTAGGAACAGCTGAAGCTTTCTTT
TRBV7-2,-,-,TRBJ1-1,12,CASSSQPWGTFF,TGTGCCAGCAGCTCTCAGCCGTGGGGAACTTTCTTT
TRBV20-1,many,-,TRBJ1-1,13,CSVPHPLNTEAFF,TGCAGTGTTCCGCACCCGTTGAACACTGAAGCTTTCTTT
TRBV6-1,few,TRBD1,TRBJ1-4,17,CASSRGTADATNEKLFF,TGTGCCAGCAGTAGGGGGACAGCCGATGCAACTAATGAAAAACTGTTTTTT
TRBV4-3,-,TRBD1,TRBJ2-5,14,CASSHDRGTETQYF,TGCGCCAGCAGCCATGACAGGGGAACAGAGACCCAGTACTTC
TRBV19,-,TRBD1,TRBJ2-1,15,CASSLRDRKGDEQFF,TGTGCCAGTAGTCTACGGGACAGAAAGGGGGATGAGCAGTTCTTC
TRBV27,few,-,TRBJ2-2,14,CASSRRGNTGELFF,TGTGCCAGCTCTCGGAGGGGGAACACCGGGGAGCTGTTTTTT
TRBV15,few,TRBD1,TRBJ1-4,13,CATSRTGVEKLFF,TGTGCCACCAGCAGGACAGGGGTTGAAAAACTGTTTTTT
TRBV12-3/TRBV12-4,-,-,TRBJ2-7,13,CASSLWGVGEQYF,TGTGCCAGCAGTTTGTGGGGGGTCGGGGAGCAGTACTTC
TRBV29-1,few,-,TRBJ1-1,13,CSAQGILNTEAFF,TGCAGCGCCCAAGGGATCCTGAACACTGAAGCTTTCTTT
TRBV30,-,-,TRBJ1-6,12,CAWRAGNSPLHF,TGTGCCTGGAGGGCAGGGAATTCACCCCTCCACTTT
TRBV20-1,-,TRBD1,TRBJ1-1,15,CNARTSTGGYTEAFF,TGCAATGCTAGAACCTCGACAGGGGGATACACTGAAGCTTTCTTT
TRBV12-3/TRBV12-4,few,-,TRBJ2-5,13,CASSFWAAETQYF,TGTGCCAGCAGTTTCTGGGCGGCAGAGACCCAGTACTTC
TRBV5-1,few,TRBD2,TRBJ2-3,17,CASSRGELAESTDTQYF,TGCGCCAGCAGCCGAGGGGAACTAGCGGAAAGCACAGATACGCAGTATTTT
TRBV28,-,-,TRBJ2-3,16,CASSVLRGLSTDTQYF,TGTGCCAGCAGTGTCCTTCGGGGGTTGAGCACAGATACGCAGTATTTT
TRBV7-2,-,-,TRBJ2-4,14,CASSLGRAKNIQYF,TGCGCCAGCAGCTTGGGGAGAGCCAAAAACATTCAGTACTTC
TRBV20-1,few,TRBD2,TRBJ2-1,18,CSARVYHLSGRAANEQFF,TGCAGTGCTAGAGTCTACCATTTAAGCGGGAGGGCCGCCAATGAGCAGTTCTTC
TRBV12-3/TRBV12-4,-,-,TRBJ1-3,14,CASIWQVRGNTIYF,TGTGCCAGCATTTGGCAGGTTCGTGGAAACACCATATATTTT
TRBV12-3/TRBV12-4,few,-,TRBJ1-1,12,CASRVGQGKAFF,TGTGCCAGCAGGGTCGGGCAGGGTAAAGCTTTCTTT
TRBV5-1,many,TRBD2,TRBJ2-1,16,CASSLVLAGGGNEQFF,TGCGCCAGCAGCTTGGTCTTAGCGGGAGGAGGTAATGAGCAGTTCTTC